Here is one TCR beta chain with its context. Its antigen is undetermined. The entry originates in a study of PD-1 blockade in classical Hodgkin lymphoma. Study-wide results and caveats: Excluded were patients who started nivolumab under 1 year after ASCT, a group that had lower diversity. It was reported that newly diagnosed patients had less baseline TCR diversity than healthy donors. For complete responders, baseline diversity was comparable to that of newly diagnosed patients.

TCRdb keeps only in-frame clones here, not all; method: immunoSEQ multiplex PCR. The repertoire holds 50,000 to 75,000 clones, with roughly 88% as singletons. Every patient relapsed after autologous stem cell transplantation, and brentuximab vedotin exposure varied. The germline gives CDR1 SGHNT, CDR2 YYREEE (reference sequence). V lost 4 bases to trimming and J lost 4 bases, with 9 bases between them. The CDR3 totals 14 residues. Sequencing used peripheral blood mononuclear cells (PBMCs), obtained at baseline. This TCR was recovered from a human donor with classical Hodgkin lymphoma. The J gene is TRBJ1-6, the V gene TRBV5-4, with a tentative D call TRBD1 (5 bases). The CDR3 protein is CASSVQGYNSPLHF. CDR3 sequence (DNA): TGTGCCAGCAGCGTCCAGGGTTATAATTCACCCCTCCACTTT.